This T cell receptor beta chain appears in the sequencing data of a study of cytomegalovirus exposure and HLA in healthy donors. As for the study in general: Previous work identified roughly 120 million unique TCR beta sequences from about 200 million T cells. Among the 398 genotyped donors, 81% were placed in the Caucasian-associated ancestry cluster.

General observations from the study: Solely CMV serostatus was available to characterize immune exposure. In an earlier analysis, most TCR beta V segments were productive about 87% or about 30% of the time.

Primers: 60 Vbeta forward and 13 Jbeta reverse. Measured with immunoSEQ multiplex PCR; TCRdb has only the in-frame clones, and not every one. The profile shows about 52,000 clones, 65% to 85% of them singletons. Worth noting for this clone: Its antigen is undetermined.

The CDR3 length is 17 residues. V lost 4 bases to trimming and J lost 6 bases; unmatched junction nucleotides: 11. CDR1 and CDR2 from the germline V gene are SGHAT and FQNNGV. The rearrangement uses TRBV11-2 and TRBJ2-2; 10 bases match TRBD2. This sequence originates from a man aged 18 to 35 in good health and CMV-seronegative. The sequencing sample was made of PBMCs. CDR3 protein: CASSSRNPLAGAGELFF. DNA for the CDR3: TGTGCCAGCAGCTCTAGAAACCCCCTAGCGGGAGCCGGGGAGCTGTTTTTT.